This T cell receptor beta chain was found in a study of blood T cell repertoires in COVID-19. Study-level information: Samples representing acute and convalescent COVID-19 were sourced from the United States, Italy and Spain. PBMCs, B-cell-depleted T cells, or T cells were the source of the cDNA or gDNA that made up the material.

One Seattle source followed patients from active infection through their disease course. This CDR3 spans 14 amino acids. Germline loops: CDR1 SQVTM, CDR2 ANQGSEA. V was trimmed by 6 bases and J by 7 bases, leaving 21 bases between them. Original analysis: Estimated nucleated cell counts came from reference gene primer amplification. The repertoire was sequenced with immunoSEQ multiplex PCR; TCRdb's copy has only in-frame clones and lacks some. That table gives V, J and clone size, and the DNA gave D and trimming. The data contain about 370,000 clones, roughly nine tenths of them seen just once; the ten biggest clones take up 2.5% to 3.5%.

The chain uses TRBV29-1 and TRBJ1-2, with D tentatively TRBD1 (6 bases). This TCR was recovered from a woman in her twenties or thirties with COVID-19, enrolled during active disease. The material sequenced was peripheral blood. The CDR3 nucleotides read TGCAGCGTCGTAACCATTAGGGGGGGCTTTGGCTACACCTTC. The encoded protein is CSVVTIRGGFGYTF.